The 19 T cell receptor beta chains in this list originate from one sample, sequenced in a study of identical twins. Using its own MiXCR run on the 5' RACE reads, TCRdb lists one record per CDR3 protein. The sample carries approximately 620,000 distinct CDR3 sequences, 8.6% recorded once. The data were also submitted as part of a second study, on yellow fever vaccine responses in identical twins.

Sequences were obtained from PBMCs. The receptors were sampled from a young woman in good health.

This clonotype has only one observation. This rearrangement joins TRBV6-5 to TRBJ2-7; TRBD2 might be the D (6 bases). Between the trimmed V and J ends, which lost 5 bases and 2 bases, there was a span of 19 bases. The CDR3 sequence is 16 residues long. CDR1 is MNHEY, CDR2 SVGAGI, per germline. The CDR3 loop reads CASSHVAVPNPYEQYF. CDR3 nucleotides: TGTGCCAGCAGTCACGTAGCGGTCCCAAACCCCTACGAGCAGTACTTC.

This clonotype was detected only a few times. The rearrangement uses TRBV20-1 and TRBJ2-1; D is perhaps TRBD1 (5 bases). Per the germline V gene, CDR1 is DFQATT and CDR2 is SNEGSKA (reference sequence). This CDR3 spans 13 amino acids. The V end was cut by 4 bases, the J end by 7 bases, with 14 bases between. CDR3 nucleotides: TGCAGTGCTAAGATCCCAGGGCGAAATGAGCAGTTCTTC. This encodes CSAKIPGRNEQFF.

This clonotype occurred a few times. The J gene is TRBJ2-2, the V gene TRBV6-4; the D is unclear. Trimming pared 5 bases from V and 5 bases from J, leaving 9 bases between. The CDR3 is 13 residues long. CDR1 MRHNA and CDR2 SNTAGT come from the germline V gene. The CDR3 sequence is CASSRIATGELFF. CDR3 nucleotide sequence: TGTGCCAGCAGTCGTATAGCAACCGGGGAGCTGTTTTTT.

The V gene is TRBV7-2, the J gene TRBJ2-3, with 12 positions matching TRBD2. This CDR3 contains 15 residues. J gave up 6 bases and V 5 bases, and 6 bases lay outside the gene matches. The germline V gene has CDR1 SGHTA and CDR2 FQGNSA. CDR3 sequence reads: CASSLTSGRSDTQYF. The CDR3 DNA sequence: TGTGCCAGCAGCCTGACTAGCGGGAGAAGTGATACGCAGTATTTT.

This clonotype was seen a handful of times. The chain recombines TRBV12-3 or TRBV12-4 with TRBJ2-1; 7 bases fit TRBD2. The CDR3 covers 15 residues. Unmatched junction bases numbered 4, after V lost 3 bases and J lost 2 bases. In DNA form, the CDR3 reads TGTGCCAGCAGTTTTTCGGCGGGAGCCTACAATGAGCAGTTCTTC. Amino acids: CASSFSAGAYNEQFF.

The gene calls are TRBV6-2 or TRBV6-3 and TRBJ2-3, with D unresolved. The V end was cut by 0 bases, the J end by 0 bases, with 7 bases between. CDR1 and CDR2 (germline): MNHEY, SVGEGT. The CDR3 is 15 amino acids. CDR3 bases: TGTGCCAGCAGTTACTCTTCTTCTAGCACAGATACGCAGTATTTT. Protein: CASSYSSSSTDTQYF.

Only a few counts were recorded for this clonotype. The chain combines TRBV20-1 with TRBJ2-1, with TRBD2 matching 9 bases. CDR1 and CDR2 (germline): DFQATT, SNEGSKA (reference sequence). The CDR3 has 16 residues. The V gene end was trimmed by 0 bases and the J gene end by 7 bases; junction bases not matched to a gene: 10. In DNA, the CDR3 is TGCAGTGCTAGAGAGATTTTAGCGGGAGTAAGGAATGAGCAGTTCTTC. Amino acid sequence: CSAREILAGVRNEQFF.

A few counts support this clonotype. This chain uses TRBV7-2 with TRBJ2-1; D uncertain. CDR3 length equals 13 residues. V shed 0 bases and J shed 9 bases, with 9 bases lying between them. Germline V gene lookup returns CDR1 SGHTA and CDR2 FQGNSA. CDR3 bases: TGTGCCAGCAGCTTAGCGGGCTTTAGTGAGCAGTTCTTC. It encodes CASSLAGFSEQFF. The full variable domain, its missing parts supplied by reference TRBV7-2 and TRBJ2-1, is GAGVSQSPSNKVTEKGKDVELRCDPISGHTALYWYRQSLGQGLEFLIYFQGNSAPDKSGLPSDRFSAERTGGSVSTLTIQRTQQEDSAVYLCASSLAGFSEQFFGPGTRLTVL.

A few counts support this clonotype. The chain links TRBV11-1 to TRBJ2-1; D uncertain. Germline-derived CDR1 and CDR2 are SGHAT and FQDESV (reference sequence). The ends were cut back, 1 base at V and 1 base at J, with 17 bases in the middle. The CDR3 extends over 18 amino acids. The DNA for the CDR3 is TGTGCCAGCAGCTTAGTCATTTTAGTCCCCGGGTCCTACAATGAGCAGTTCTTC. Amino acid sequence: CASSLVILVPGSYNEQFF. Filled out from reference TRBV11-1 and TRBJ2-1, the complete variable domain reads EAEVAQSPRYKITEKSQAVAFWCDPISGHATLYWYRQILGQGPELLVQFQDESVVDDSQLPKDRFSAERLKGVDSTLKIQPAELGDSAMYLCASSLVILVPGSYNEQFFGPGTRLTVL.

This clonotype was seen repeatedly, ten times or more. The gene calls are TRBV12-3 or TRBV12-4 and TRBJ1-4; no definite D call. There are 15 residues in the CDR3. V lost 0 bases, J lost 4 bases, and 9 bases lay in between. In DNA, the CDR3 is TGTGCCAGCAGTTTAGCGTTAACAGATAATGAAAAACTGTTTTTT. Its protein product is CASSLALTDNEKLFF.

This clonotype was seen a few times. CDR3 DNA: TGCGCCAGCAGCTTGCGACTAGCGGGCTCCTACGAGCAGTACTTC. It translates to CASSLRLAGSYEQYF. V is TRBV5-1 and J is TRBJ2-7, with 10 bases aligning to TRBD2. Per germline, CDR1 SGHRS and CDR2 YFSETQ. J gave up 0 bases and V 1 base, and 1 base lay outside the gene matches. The CDR3 contains 15 residues.

This clonotype was found a few times. This chain uses TRBV7-2 with TRBJ2-7; possibly TRBD1 or TRBD2 for D (5 bases each). Germline V gene sequence: CDR1 SGHTA, CDR2 FQGNSA. This CDR3 is built from 17 residues. Trimming stripped 0 bases from V and 6 bases from J, with 21 bases between. CDR3 DNA sequence: TGTGCCAGCAGCTTAGCCCCGGCAGGCGTGGGGGTTTCCGAGCAGTACTTC. Its protein product is CASSLAPAGVGVSEQYF.

The sample holds many counts of this clonotype. The J gene is TRBJ2-1, the V gene TRBV12-3 or TRBV12-4, with D unclear. V was pared by 4 bases and J by 10 bases, with 8 bases between. CDR3 length: 11 residues. The CDR3 loop is CASSYVTEQFF. CDR3 DNA: TGTGCCAGCAGTTATGTAACGGAGCAGTTCTTC.

Many counts were recorded for this clonotype. The chain combines TRBV9 with TRBJ2-2; no clear D. The V and J ends lost 0 bases and 4 bases respectively, with 4 bases between them. This CDR3 contains 13 residues. Germline assignment: CDR1 SGDLS and CDR2 YYNGEE. The CDR3 here is CASSVGRTGELFF. CDR3 DNA: TGTGCCAGCAGCGTAGGCCGCACCGGGGAGCTGTTTTTT.

In this sample, this clonotype turned up a few times. V is TRBV27 and J is TRBJ2-4; tentatively, D is TRBD2 (5 bases). The CDR3 runs to 15 residues. Trimming left V 4 bases short and J 4 bases short, with 14 bases between. Germline V gives CDR1 MNHEY, CDR2 SMNVEV (reference sequence). The DNA of the CDR3 is TGTGCCAGCAGTTCGGTTTTGGGCGGGAAAAACATTCAGTACTTC. This translates into CASSSVLGGKNIQYF.

The chain joins TRBV12-3 or TRBV12-4 to TRBJ2-5, with D possibly being TRBD1 (5 bases). The V end lost 8 bases, the J end lost 5 bases, and 12 bases lay between the germline ends. The CDR3 loop spans 12 amino acids. The CDR3 nucleotides read TGTGCCAGCTCCGAAGGGGTCGAGACCCAGTACTTC. Its protein product is CASSEGVETQYF.

V gene TRBV4-1 combines with J gene TRBJ2-3, with D unclear. Germline V CDR1 and CDR2: MGHRA, YSYEKL. With 0 bases removed from V and 5 bases from J, the gap between germline ends came to 18 bases. This CDR3 spans 17 amino acids. The DNA of the CDR3 is TGCGCCAGCAGCCAAGATGACGGGTTTCAACGGCTAGATACGCAGTATTTT. Its protein is CASSQDDGFQRLDTQYF.

This clonotype has just a few counts. The gene calls are TRBV14 and TRBJ1-2; D might be TRBD1 (5 bases). Trimming shortened V by 0 bases and J by 9 bases, and 14 bases separated the two germline ends. This CDR3 spans 14 amino acids. CDR1 and CDR2 from the germline V gene are SGHDN and FVKESK. This chain's CDR3 is CASSQDGQGRSYTF. The CDR3 DNA sequence: TGTGCCAGCAGCCAAGACGGGCAGGGCCGCAGCTACACCTTC.

This clonotype was counted many times. The chain carries TRBV12-3 or TRBV12-4 and TRBJ1-2, with 8 bases lining up with TRBD1. V was clipped by 5 bases and J by 7 bases; unmatched bases: 9. This CDR3 has 14 residues. The CDR3 here is CASSSPGQGSGYTF. The CDR3 region has the DNA TGTGCCAGCAGTAGCCCCGGACAGGGAAGTGGCTACACCTTC.